Here is one TCR beta chain with its context. Its antigen is still unknown. A single record per CDR3 protein comes from TCRdb applying MiXCR to the RACE reads. The sample has approximately 74,000 distinct CDR3 sequences, around a third seen once. Specified time point: patch test 1, 2 weeks after DPC sensitization. Indicated treatment: therapeutic diphenylcyclopropenone sensitization with weekly scalp DPC. The study drew its donors from alopecia patients who were 18 to 70 years old and suitable for DPC. In germline, CDR1 is WSHSY, CDR2 SAAADI. J lost 4 bases, V lost 2 bases, and 7 bases had no gene match. The CDR3 is 15 amino acids. The record originates from a study of human T cells and chemical hapten exposure. The study's findings and limits: PT1 expanded TCR counts and patch test score correlated positively.

This material consisted of whole blood, taken in connection with sensitization to the hapten diphenylcyclopropenone (DPC). This chain joins TRBV10-2 and TRBJ1-2; the match to TRBD1 covers 7 bases. The sequence was collected from a man in his forties with alopecia areata. Some clones in this sample may be carry-over from other donors' samples. This chain's CDR3 is CASSEGPGQPYGYTF. The CDR3 DNA is TGCGCCAGCAGTGAGGGACCGGGACAGCCCTATGGCTACACCTTC.